This is a list of T cell receptor beta chains from one sample in a study of blood T cell repertoires in COVID-19. TCRdb keeps only in-frame clones here, not all; method: immunoSEQ multiplex PCR. The top ten hold around 1.6% of the sample, which has about 270,000 clones, around 86% seen once. The sample consisted of peripheral blood. All receptors derive from a woman in her fifties or sixties who had recovered from COVID-19. The CDR3 runs from the conserved cysteine through the conserved F or W. A D gene is named only where the DNA matches it firmly.

d_call j_call v_call cdr3_aa
TRBD1 TRBJ2-5 TRBV28 CASSFRRWDRAETQYF
. TRBJ2-5 TRBV6-1 CASRWGEETQYF
TRBD1 TRBJ1-6 TRBV4-2 CASSQGGQAYNSPLHF
. TRBJ2-7 TRBV7-9 CASSLAQLGDSYEQYF
. TRBJ2-7 TRBV9 CASSSGYEQYF
TRBD2 TRBJ2-1 TRBV5-1 CASSGIAGVKNEQFF
. TRBJ1-2 TRBV9 CASSKDSFDYTF
. TRBJ2-7 TRBV29-1 CSVEGGGGEQYF
. TRBJ1-6 TRBV5-1 CASSPGQQNSPLHF
. TRBJ1-1 TRBV19 CASSLRNTEAFF
. TRBJ1-1 TRBV3-1/TRBV3-2 CASSQDRGLGSTEAFF
. TRBJ2-1 TRBV6-1 CASSEEAYNEQFF
TRBD1 TRBJ2-2 TRBV9 CASSPRAGGNTGELFF
TRBD1 TRBJ2-7 TRBV5-1 CASKGTGGPYEQYF
. TRBJ1-1 TRBV4-2 CASSQDWYRETEAFF
. TRBJ1-1 TRBV11-3 CASSLSGRDSSEAFF
TRBD1 TRBJ2-1 TRBV28 CASSLSGQGGSNEQFF
. TRBJ2-5 TRBV28 CASSLAGGWETQYF
TRBD1 TRBJ1-1 TRBV4-1 CASSRGTGPIVTEAFF
. TRBJ1-2 TRBV3-1/TRBV3-2 CASSQDRAGNGYTF
. TRBJ2-5 TRBV7-2 CASSLVLGRETQYF
TRBD2 TRBJ2-2 TRBV28 CASKTGTMNTGELFF
TRBD2 TRBJ2-3 TRBV19 CATLAGDGGTQYF
TRBD2 TRBJ2-2 TRBV7-3 CASSLIAGVGTGELFF
TRBD1 TRBJ2-7 TRBV11-2 CASSLDHNQGALREQYF
TRBD1 TRBJ1-5 TRBV19 CASNHRDRGHQPQHF
. TRBJ1-4 TRBV6-6 CASSYPESKLFF
. TRBJ2-5 TRBV6-1 CASSDGSATQYF
. TRBJ1-3 TRBV2 CASRPTGGNTIYF
TRBD2 TRBJ2-5 TRBV7-2 CASSPGRGGTQYF
TRBD1 TRBJ2-7 TRBV28 CASSVGTGGYEQYF
. TRBJ2-7 TRBV10-3 CAISDITGYEQYF
. TRBJ1-1 TRBV29-1 CSVFTGRGTEAFF
TRBD2 TRBJ2-5 TRBV7-9 CASSLSAGGNQETQYF
. TRBJ1-1 TRBV11-2 CASSLSLNTEAFF
TRBD1 TRBJ1-2 TRBV10-1 CASSLQGGGYTF
. TRBJ1-3 TRBV20-1 CSASLENGNTIYF
. TRBJ1-1 TRBV28 CASSLSQHTGTPEAFF
. TRBJ1-5 TRBV5-4 CASSPGVGQPQHF
. TRBJ1-1 TRBV9 CASSPVLGGTEAFF
TRBD1 TRBJ2-5 TRBV20-1 CSADREETQYF
TRBD1 TRBJ2-3 TRBV5-1 CASRSQGSSTDTQYF
. TRBJ2-3 TRBV7-8 CASSPRADTQYF
TRBD2 TRBJ2-5 TRBV5-6 CASSLLAGGFGETQYF
. TRBJ1-3 TRBV4-3 CASSHLPGQGNTIYF
. TRBJ2-2 TRBV28 CASSSYTGELFF
TRBD1 TRBJ2-7 TRBV9 CASSVAATGTANYEQYF
TRBD1 TRBJ1-5 TRBV7-2 CASSVWTGANQPQHF
TRBD1 TRBJ1-1 TRBV5-1 CASSLAWGQGDGLTEAFF
. TRBJ1-3 TRBV7-6 CASSSLSRYSGNTIYF